This T cell receptor beta chain comes out of a study of identical twins. Broader study findings: Instead of following the same donors, the conclusions were based on cross-sectional statistical analysis. Insertions were fewer in abundant cord blood beta clonotypes, whereas memory repertoires showed none of this pattern. Sequences that were beta out-of-frame showed weaker excess twin sharing.

TCRdb analysed the 5' RACE reads with MiXCR anew, one entry per CDR3 protein. The table shows around 960,000 distinct CDR3 sequences, with roughly 12% occurring only once. CDR3 length: 14 residues. V was pared by 3 bases and J by 3 bases, with 3 bases of the junction left unmatched. As regards this clonotype: Its antigen is unknown.

These data were likewise used in another study, on yellow fever vaccine responses in identical twins. This second study notes: On the reported evidence, twins' vaccine T cell responses seemed partly convergent and partly personalized.

The TCR comes from a woman between 18 and 30 years old in good health. The genes are TRBV12-3 or TRBV12-4 and TRBJ2-7; 9 bases match TRBD2. The sequenced material came from PBMCs. Here the CDR3 reads CASSFRLADYEQYF. CDR3 DNA: TGTGCCAGCAGTTTTCGACTAGCGGACTACGAGCAGTACTTC.